This T cell receptor beta chain was identified during a study of cytomegalovirus exposure and HLA in healthy donors. The study ran its PCR with 60 Vbeta and 13 Jbeta primers. Profiling relied on immunoSEQ multiplex PCR, and the TCRdb table lists in-frame clones only, not all of them. Among 88,000 or so clones listed, approximately 67% were seen once. This CDR3 spans 14 amino acids. V was clipped by 7 bases and J by 5 bases; unmatched bases: 8. Per the germline V gene, CDR1 is SGDLS and CDR2 is YYNGEE. The sequence came from a male donor in good health and CMV-seropositive. The J gene is TRBJ2-1, the V gene TRBV9; 8 positions match TRBD2. Sequencing input: PBMCs. The CDR3 region is CASEGVAGNNEQFF. The CDR3 DNA reads TGTGCCAGCGAGGGGGTAGCGGGAAACAATGAGCAGTTCTTC. Looking up the rest from reference TRBV9 and TRBJ2-1 gives the full variable domain: DSGVTQTPKHLITATGQRVTLRCSPRSGDLSVYWYQQSLDQGLQFLIQYYNGEERAKGNILERFSAQQFPDLHSELNLSSLELGDSALYFCASEGVAGNNEQFFGPGTRLTVL.